This is a list of T cell receptor beta chains from one sample in a study of early T cells in non-severe SARS-CoV-2 infection. TCRdb reprocessed the 5' RACE reads with MiXCR, giving one entry per CDR3 protein. The sample has tens of thousands of distinct CDR3 sequences, around 6.5% seen once; the top ten hold over 2.5%. The sample consisted of whole blood, taken at baseline. The receptors were gathered from an adult who was a healthcare worker with PCR-confirmed SARS-CoV-2 infection or an uninfected control (not recorded which). Each CDR3 is given without its conserved first and last residue. The D gene is left open where the match is weak. Part of the rows lack a size; the others show once, few, many or a class for expanded clones.

clone_size d_call cdr3_length v_call cdr3_aa
many . 11 TRBV20-1 SSEGGLGNTQY
few . 12 TRBV12-3/TRBV12-4 ASSLTAYNSPLH
. . 13 TRBV21-1 ASSKAGGLIYEQY
many . 12 TRBV14 ASSQVTGRTEAF
. . 14 TRBV6-2/TRBV6-3 ASSRSVLNTYNEQF
. . 11 TRBV28 ASSPHAEDGYT
many TRBD2 15 TRBV7-8 ASSFLLAGGTYNEQF
few . 13 TRBV9 ASSPEGQMNTEAF
. . 9 TRBV7-9 ASSFSDTQY
many TRBD1 12 TRBV4-3 ASSQPDREHGYT
many TRBD1 12 TRBV20-1 SARDQGEVHEQY
many . 12 TRBV20-1 SATQAGPSYEQY
few . 9 TRBV2 ASTPPPGYT
many . 13 TRBV12-3/TRBV12-4 ASSMTASGANVLT
many . 11 TRBV7-6 ASSLDEGNGYT
many TRBD2 13 TRBV11-2 ASRSGLAGGDEQF
few . 13 TRBV7-6 ASSPIQTGTNEQF
. . 10 TRBV7-9 ASSSVRQTQY
. . 12 TRBV18 ASSPPGRPYEQY
many . 14 TRBV7-9 ASSLAVRTSTDTQY
many . 14 TRBV15 ATSDNRDGRDNEQF
few TRBD1 13 TRBV7-9 ASSLTQGASNEQF
many . 12 TRBV6-2/TRBV6-3 ASSYGASTYEQY
many TRBD1 14 TRBV19 ASSIPRTGSYYGYT
many . 12 TRBV6-6 ASSYSGPSSPLH
few . 10 TRBV7-9 ASSSKDYEQY
many TRBD1 18 TRBV7-2 ASSSDRFRTGRKGSTEAF